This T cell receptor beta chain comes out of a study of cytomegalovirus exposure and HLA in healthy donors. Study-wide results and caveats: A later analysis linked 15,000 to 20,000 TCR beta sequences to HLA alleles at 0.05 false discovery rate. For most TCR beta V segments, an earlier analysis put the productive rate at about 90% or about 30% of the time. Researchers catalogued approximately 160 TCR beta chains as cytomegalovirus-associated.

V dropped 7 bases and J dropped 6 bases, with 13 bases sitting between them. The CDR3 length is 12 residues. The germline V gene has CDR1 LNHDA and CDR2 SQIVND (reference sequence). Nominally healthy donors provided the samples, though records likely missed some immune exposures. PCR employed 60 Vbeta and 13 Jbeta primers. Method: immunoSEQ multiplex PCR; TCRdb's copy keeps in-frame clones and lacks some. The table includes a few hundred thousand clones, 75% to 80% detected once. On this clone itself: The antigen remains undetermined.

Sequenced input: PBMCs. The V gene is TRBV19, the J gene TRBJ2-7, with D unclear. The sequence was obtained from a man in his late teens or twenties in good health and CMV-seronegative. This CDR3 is CASKSFSGEQYF. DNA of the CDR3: TGTGCCAGTAAGTCCTTTAGTGGCGAGCAGTACTTC.